What follows are 2 T cell receptor beta chains derived from one specimen sequenced in a study of T cell responses to AZD1222 COVID-19 vaccine. Clones were read by immunoSEQ multiplex PCR, and TCRdb kept only the in-frame ones, dropping some. The table records about 190,000 clones, just over 90% of them present only once. Sequencing was performed on peripheral blood, taken on day 0 of AZD1222 vaccination. The receptor set was obtained from an adult in good health.

The chain has TRBV11-2 and TRBJ1-2, with 9 bases identical to TRBD1. Germline loops: CDR1 SGHAT, CDR2 FQNNGV. V lost 4 bases, J lost 5 bases, and 5 bases stayed unmatched. The CDR3 is 14 residues long. The CDR3 loop reads CASSWDRVEYGYTF. CDR3 nucleotide sequence: TGTGCCAGCAGCTGGGACAGGGTGGAATATGGCTACACCTTC.

The chain links TRBV5-1 to TRBJ1-1, with 8 bases that match TRBD1. The V gene end was trimmed by 0 bases and the J gene end by 0 bases; junction bases not matched to a gene: 4. Germline loops: CDR1 SGHRS, CDR2 YFSETQ. This CDR3 has 16 residues. In DNA form, the CDR3 reads TGCGCCAGCAGCTTGGTTGGACAGGGCATGAACACTGAAGCTTTCTTT. It codes for CASSLVGQGMNTEAFF.